The clone carrying this T cell receptor beta chain turned up a few times. The antigen is unknown. V was shortened by 1 base and J by 1 base, with 11 bases between the two germline ends. CDR1 and CDR2 (germline): MDHEN, SYDVKM. The length of the CDR3 is 15 residues. Sample time point: newly diagnosed GD, antithyroid drugs for less than 3 months. Construction of the TCR library relied on RNA isolated from PBMCs. Assembly of TCR beta libraries relied on iRepertoire HTBI primers together with Arm-PCR of CDR3 regions. TCRdb passed the multiplex PCR reads through MiXCR, listing each CDR3 protein once. Of hundreds of thousands of distinct CDR3 sequences in the sample, roughly 16% were seen once. The entry originates in a study of regulatory T cells in long-lasting Graves disease. Notes on the study in general: TRBV28, TRBJ1-2 and TRBJ2-5 were segments that persistent disease favored.

This same sample was also part of a study on T cells in Graves' hyperthyroidism and ophthalmopathy.

Sequenced here: peripheral blood mononuclear cells (PBMCs), sampled at new diagnosis, from a patient treated with antithyroid drugs. The chain uses TRBV28 and TRBJ2-7, with a possible D match to TRBD1 (6 bases). The clonotype was recovered from a young man with Graves disease. DNA of the CDR3: TGTGCCAGCAGTTTATCCTACAGGGATTCCTACGAGCAGTACTTC. This codes for CASSLSYRDSYEQYF.